These 7 T cell receptor beta chains originate from one sample sequenced in a study of primary melanoma T cells and metastatic recurrence. The assay was immunoSEQ multiplex PCR, and TCRdb's table has in-frame clones only and misses some. The sample table includes 62 clones. The sequenced sample consisted of melanoma tumor tissue. Receptor source: a human donor with melanoma.

CDR3: CASSPSGGRDQPQHF. In nucleotides, the CDR3 is TGTGCCAGCTCACCATCCGGGGGGCGGGATCAGCCCCAGCATTTT. The chain carries TRBV18 and TRBJ1-5; possible D gene TRBD1, 6 bases. This CDR3 has 15 residues. The V gene's germline CDR1 is KGHSH and CDR2 LQKENI. The germline V and J ends were trimmed by 2 bases and 5 bases, with 13 bases remaining between them.

The chain uses TRBV6-8 and TRBJ1-5, with D perhaps TRBD1 (5 bases). Germline-derived CDR1 and CDR2 are MNHGY and SAAAGT. With 8 bases removed from V and 2 bases from J, the gap between germline ends came to 13 bases. The CDR3 extends over 14 amino acids. The CDR3: CASARGMGNQPQHF. CDR3 coding DNA: TGTGCCAGCGCCCGGGGCATGGGCAATCAGCCCCAGCATTTT.

The V and J genes are TRBV19 and TRBJ2-1; 7 bases align to TRBD1. With 7 bases clipped from V and 3 bases from J, the junction kept 6 bases outside the gene matches. Germline values: CDR1 LNHDA, CDR2 SQIVND (reference sequence). This CDR3 has 14 amino acids. Written as DNA, the CDR3 is TGTGCCAGTACTCGACAGGGAGACTACAATGAGCAGTTCTTC. It yields the protein CASTRQGDYNEQFF. Variable domain in full (rest from reference TRBV19 and TRBJ2-1): DGGITQSPKYLFRKEGQNVTLSCEQNLNHDAMYWYRQDPGQGLRLIYYSQIVNDFQKGDIAEGYSVSREKKESFPLTVTSAQKNPTAFYLCASTRQGDYNEQFFGPGTRLTVL.

This rearrangement joins TRBV11-3 to TRBJ1-1; D might be TRBD1 (5 bases). Trimming took 7 bases from V and 2 from J, leaving 14 bases between them. This CDR3 contains 14 residues. CDR1 is SGHNT, CDR2 YENEEA, per germline. CDR3 loop: CASISARVNTEAFF. In DNA form, the CDR3 reads TGTGCCAGCATCTCCGCCAGGGTTAACACTGAAGCTTTCTTT.

This chain connects TRBV11-3 to TRBJ2-2, with D perhaps matching TRBD2 (6 bases). V was clipped by 5 bases and J by 1 base, with 11 bases between them. The germline V gene encodes CDR1 SGHNT and CDR2 YENEEA. This CDR3 comprises 15 residues. CDR3 coding DNA: TGTGCCAGCAGCCGCCTGGGGGGGAACACCGGGGAGCTGTTTTTT. It is translated as CASSRLGGNTGELFF.

The chain uses TRBV6-8 and TRBJ1-5; 9 positions match TRBD1. J was trimmed by 4 bases and V by 5 bases; bases with no gene match: 3. The CDR3 has 14 amino acids. The germline V gene has CDR1 MNHGY and CDR2 SAAAGT. Here the CDR3 DNA reads TGTGCCAGCAGTCCCGGGACAGGGAATCAGCCCCAGCATTTT. Its protein product is CASSPGTGNQPQHF.

The V and J genes are TRBV18 and TRBJ2-5; a weak D match, TRBD1 (7 bases). Per the germline V gene, CDR1 is KGHSH and CDR2 is LQKENI. CDR3 size: 17 residues. Trimming took 0 bases from V and 4 from J, leaving 18 bases between them. In DNA form, the CDR3 reads TGTGCCAGCTCACCACCTAGCAGGGGGGCCTCGGGAGAGACCCAGTACTTC. Translated: CASSPPSRGASGETQYF.